Given below is one T cell receptor beta chain in context. The antigen remains unidentified. Clones were read by immunoSEQ multiplex PCR, and TCRdb kept only the in-frame ones, dropping some. The table records 120,000 or so clones, 90% of them present only once. This record comes from a study of T cell responses to AZD1222 COVID-19 vaccine. The CDR3 has 14 residues. Looked up from germline, CDR1 is SEHNR and CDR2 is FQNEAQ (reference sequence). Trimming stripped 8 bases from V and 5 bases from J, with 18 bases between. Study outcomes and limitations: Repertoires were sampled only after the peak T cell response.

The TCR originated in an adult in good health. The rearrangement links TRBV7-9 to TRBJ2-5; D gene uncertain. This specimen consisted of peripheral blood, obtained on day 0 of AZD1222 vaccination. CDR3 sequence: CASLTLLDPETQYF. Written as DNA, the CDR3 is TGTGCCAGCCTCACGCTGCTAGACCCTGAGACCCAGTACTTC.